These T cell receptor beta chains were read from a single sample in a study of CD8 T cells in ankylosing spondylitis. Using its own MiXCR run on the 5' RACE reads, TCRdb lists one record per CDR3 protein. Of 800,000 to 900,000 distinct CDR3 sequences in the sample, 12% were seen once. Material for sequencing was blood, either unsorted or a sorted T cell fraction (not recorded which). These receptors were obtained from a male donor with ankylosing spondylitis. Both conserved end residues are trimmed from each CDR3. A D gene is named only where the DNA matches it firmly.

>TRBV4-3|NA|TRBJ2-6
ASSQSRTHSGANVLT
>TRBV7-2|TRBD1|TRBJ1-2
ASSLQGAGGYT
>TRBV10-3|NA|TRBJ1-4
ATTRDHNEKLF
>TRBV4-3|NA|TRBJ2-1
ASSPQPDGEDNEQF
>TRBV27|NA|TRBJ2-3
ASRPRGHTDTQY
>TRBV27|NA|TRBJ2-7
ASRPRDRTYEQY
>TRBV24-1|NA|TRBJ2-1
ATSDLHSRGYQF
>TRBV2|NA|TRBJ2-3
ASSEIPGKRRDTQY
>TRBV10-3|TRBD1|TRBJ1-6
ATEDRGDSPLH
>TRBV10-3|NA|TRBJ2-5
AIRRGDQETQY
>TRBV5-1|NA|TRBJ1-1
ASIQRLGNTEAF
>TRBV28|NA|TRBJ1-2
ASDLRGPQRGYGYT
>TRBV30|NA|TRBJ2-5
AWSVGRETQY
>TRBV10-3|TRBD1|TRBJ1-2
AISRGDRQNYGYT
>TRBV12-3/TRBV12-4|NA|TRBJ1-1
ASTLTVYTEAF
>TRBV20-1|TRBD2|TRBJ2-1
SAPGLASINEQF
>TRBV4-3|NA|TRBJ2-2
ASRRDTNTGELF
>TRBV20-1|TRBD1|TRBJ1-2
SAPGQGSTNYGYT
>TRBV6-2/TRBV6-3|NA|TRBJ1-1
ASTQGAEAF
>TRBV7-9|NA|TRBJ2-1
ASSLRYTNSEQF
>TRBV9|NA|TRBJ1-3
ASSVDYRGLGNTIY
>TRBV5-1|TRBD1|TRBJ2-2
ASSSDRGDTGELF
>TRBV20-1|NA|TRBJ1-4
SAAPGGANEKLF
>TRBV4-2|TRBD2|TRBJ2-3
ASSRAGGASDTQY
>TRBV7-2|TRBD2|TRBJ2-5
ASSFELAGGQETQY
>TRBV11-2|NA|TRBJ2-1
ASSLGEVFYNEQF
>TRBV7-2|NA|TRBJ1-2
ASRVGSGWDYGYT
>TRBV6-6|NA|TRBJ2-3
ASSYSQDTQY
>TRBV6-1|NA|TRBJ2-1
ASGQAATYNEQF
>TRBV20-1|NA|TRBJ2-6
SAQGGRGANVLT
>TRBV6-2/TRBV6-3|NA|TRBJ2-3
ASSYAGNTQY
>TRBV29-1|NA|TRBJ1-1
SVKGRMNTEAF
>TRBV10-3|TRBD1|TRBJ2-3
AISDSGTGTPDTQY
>TRBV6-2/TRBV6-3|NA|TRBJ2-7
ASSYDPRGYEQY
>TRBV24-1|TRBD1|TRBJ2-2
ATSDRDSKNTGELF
>TRBV6-1|NA|TRBJ2-2
ASRDNWDTGELF
>TRBV12-3/TRBV12-4|NA|TRBJ2-7
ASLSNLFGEQY
>TRBV7-3|TRBD1|TRBJ1-2
ASSSGQGVT
>TRBV6-5|NA|TRBJ1-1
ASSYRANTEAF
>TRBV29-1|TRBD2|TRBJ2-1
SVESSGGSYNEQF
>TRBV6-5|NA|TRBJ1-1
ASSFIRGGRAEAF
>TRBV5-1|NA|TRBJ1-1
ASRLGQGSMNTEAF
>TRBV20-1|TRBD1|TRBJ2-5
SAMDRGLRETQY
>TRBV29-1|NA|TRBJ2-3
SVEDYPTDTQY
>TRBV20-1|NA|TRBJ1-4
SASPLRGGREKLF
>TRBV7-2|NA|TRBJ2-1
ASSLAPQRDYNEQF